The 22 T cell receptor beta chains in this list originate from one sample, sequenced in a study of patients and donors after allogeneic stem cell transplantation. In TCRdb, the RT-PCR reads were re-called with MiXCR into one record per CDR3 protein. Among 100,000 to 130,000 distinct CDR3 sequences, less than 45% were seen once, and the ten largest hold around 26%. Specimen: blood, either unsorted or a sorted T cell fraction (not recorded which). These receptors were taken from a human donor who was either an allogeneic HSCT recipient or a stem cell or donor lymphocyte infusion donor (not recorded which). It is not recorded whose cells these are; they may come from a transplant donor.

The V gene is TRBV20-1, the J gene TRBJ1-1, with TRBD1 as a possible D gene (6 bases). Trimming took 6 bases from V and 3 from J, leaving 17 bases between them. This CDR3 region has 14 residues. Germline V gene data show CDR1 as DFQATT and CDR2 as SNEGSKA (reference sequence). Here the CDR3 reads CSAITGTLDTEAFF. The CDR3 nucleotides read TGCAGTGCAATAACAGGGACTTTGGACACTGAAGCTTTCTTT.

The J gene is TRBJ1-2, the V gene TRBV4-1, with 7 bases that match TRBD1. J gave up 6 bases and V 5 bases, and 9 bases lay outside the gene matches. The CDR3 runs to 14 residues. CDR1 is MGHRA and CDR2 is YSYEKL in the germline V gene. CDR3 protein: CASSEVDRVDGYTF. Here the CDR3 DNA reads TGCGCCAGCAGCGAAGTTGACAGGGTGGATGGCTACACCTTC.

The CDR3 DNA reads TGTGCCAGCAGCAGAACAGGGTCGATTGACTACGAGCAGTACTTC. The encoded protein is CASSRTGSIDYEQYF. The J gene is TRBJ2-7, the V gene TRBV6-6; D is possibly TRBD1 (6 bases). V was trimmed by 6 bases and J by 3 bases, leaving 18 bases between them. CDR3 length equals 15 residues. Per the germline V gene, CDR1 is MNHNY and CDR2 is SVGAGI (reference sequence).

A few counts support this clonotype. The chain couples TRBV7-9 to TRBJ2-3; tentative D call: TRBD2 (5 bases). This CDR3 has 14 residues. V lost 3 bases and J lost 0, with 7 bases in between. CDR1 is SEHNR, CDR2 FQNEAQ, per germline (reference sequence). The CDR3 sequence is CASSFGGSTDTQYF. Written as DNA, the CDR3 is TGTGCCAGCAGCTTCGGCGGGAGCACAGATACGCAGTATTTT.

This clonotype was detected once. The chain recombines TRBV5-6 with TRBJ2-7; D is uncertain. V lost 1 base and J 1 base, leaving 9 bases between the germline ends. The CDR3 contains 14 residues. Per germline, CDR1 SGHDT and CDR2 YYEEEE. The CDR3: CASSLSAGSYEQYF. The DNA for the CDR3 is TGTGCCAGCAGCTTGTCGGCCGGTTCCTACGAGCAGTACTTC.

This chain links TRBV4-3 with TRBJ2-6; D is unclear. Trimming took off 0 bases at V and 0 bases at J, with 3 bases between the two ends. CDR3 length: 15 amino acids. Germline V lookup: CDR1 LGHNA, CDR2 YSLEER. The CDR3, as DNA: TGCGCCAGCAGCCAAGATGCCTCTGGGGCCAACGTCCTGACTTTC. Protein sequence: CASSQDASGANVLTF.

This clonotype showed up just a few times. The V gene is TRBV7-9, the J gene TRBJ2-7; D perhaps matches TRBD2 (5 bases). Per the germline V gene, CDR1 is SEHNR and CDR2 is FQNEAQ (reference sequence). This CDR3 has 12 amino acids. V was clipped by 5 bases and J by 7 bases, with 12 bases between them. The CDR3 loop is CASSQVTGEQYF. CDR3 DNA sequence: TGTGCCAGCAGCCAGGTCACGGGGGAGCAGTACTTC.

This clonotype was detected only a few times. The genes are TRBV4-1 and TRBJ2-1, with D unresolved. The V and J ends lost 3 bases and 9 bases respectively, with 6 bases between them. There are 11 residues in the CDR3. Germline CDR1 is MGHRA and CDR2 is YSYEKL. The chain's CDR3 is CASSHGREQFF. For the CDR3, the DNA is TGCGCCAGCAGCCACGGTCGTGAGCAGTTCTTC.

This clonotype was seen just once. CDR3 in amino acids: CASSPRTLARYNGEQFF. CDR3 sequence (DNA): TGTGCCAGCAGCCCTCGGACCCTCGCGAGATACAACGGTGAGCAGTTCTTC. The chain is built from TRBV7-9 and TRBJ2-1, with D uncertain. V was pared by 5 bases and J by 9 bases, with 26 bases between. The germline V gene encodes CDR1 SEHNR and CDR2 FQNEAQ (reference sequence). The CDR3 is 17 amino acids.

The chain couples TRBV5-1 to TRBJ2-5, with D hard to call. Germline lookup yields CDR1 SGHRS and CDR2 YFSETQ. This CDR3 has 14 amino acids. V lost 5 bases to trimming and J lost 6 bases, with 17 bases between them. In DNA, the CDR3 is TGCGCCAGCAGTCTTTCCTTTTTCGAGCAGACCCAGTACTTC. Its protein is CASSLSFFEQTQYF.

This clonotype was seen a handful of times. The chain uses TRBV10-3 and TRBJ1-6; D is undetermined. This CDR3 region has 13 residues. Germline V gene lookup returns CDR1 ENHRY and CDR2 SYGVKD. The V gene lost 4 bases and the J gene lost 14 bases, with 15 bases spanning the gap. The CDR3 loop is CAISGTAMGTLHF. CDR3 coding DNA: TGTGCCATCAGTGGGACCGCCATGGGGACCCTCCACTTT.

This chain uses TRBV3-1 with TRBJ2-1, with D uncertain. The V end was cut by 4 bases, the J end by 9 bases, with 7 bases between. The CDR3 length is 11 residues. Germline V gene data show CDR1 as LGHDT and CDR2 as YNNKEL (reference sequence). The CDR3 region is CASSLGFEQFF. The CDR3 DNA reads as TGTGCCAGCAGCCTAGGGTTTGAGCAGTTCTTC.

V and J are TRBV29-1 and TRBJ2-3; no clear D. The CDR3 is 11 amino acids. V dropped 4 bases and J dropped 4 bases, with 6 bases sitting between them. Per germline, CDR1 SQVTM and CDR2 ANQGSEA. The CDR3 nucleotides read TGCAGCGTTGCCAAACCAGATACGCAGTATTTT. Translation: CSVAKPDTQYF.

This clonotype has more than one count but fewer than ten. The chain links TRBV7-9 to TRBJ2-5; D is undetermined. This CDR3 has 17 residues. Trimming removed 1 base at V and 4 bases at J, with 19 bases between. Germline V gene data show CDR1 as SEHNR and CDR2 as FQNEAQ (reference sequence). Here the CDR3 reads CASSLVVKSRPPETQYF. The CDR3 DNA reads TGTGCCAGCAGCTTAGTAGTAAAGTCTCGTCCCCCAGAGACCCAGTACTTC.

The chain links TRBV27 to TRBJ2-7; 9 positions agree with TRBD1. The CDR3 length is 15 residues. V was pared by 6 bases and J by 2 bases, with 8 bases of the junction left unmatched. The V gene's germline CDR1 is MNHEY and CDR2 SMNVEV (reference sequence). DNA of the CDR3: TGTGCCAGCAGGAGGGTTACAGGGGGCCCCTACGAGCAGTACTTC. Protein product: CASRRVTGGPYEQYF.

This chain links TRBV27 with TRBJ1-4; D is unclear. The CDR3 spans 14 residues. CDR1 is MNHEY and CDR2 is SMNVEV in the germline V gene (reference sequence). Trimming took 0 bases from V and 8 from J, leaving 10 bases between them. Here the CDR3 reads CASSLSWNREKLFF. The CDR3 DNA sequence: TGTGCCAGCAGTTTATCGTGGAATAGGGAAAAACTGTTTTTT.

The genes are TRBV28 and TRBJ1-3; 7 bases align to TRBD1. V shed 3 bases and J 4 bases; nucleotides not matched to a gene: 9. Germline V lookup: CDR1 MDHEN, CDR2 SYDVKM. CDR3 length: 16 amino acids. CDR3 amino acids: CASSLGGPGQGNTIYF. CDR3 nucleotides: TGTGCCAGCAGTTTGGGTGGACCGGGACAGGGAAACACCATATATTTT.

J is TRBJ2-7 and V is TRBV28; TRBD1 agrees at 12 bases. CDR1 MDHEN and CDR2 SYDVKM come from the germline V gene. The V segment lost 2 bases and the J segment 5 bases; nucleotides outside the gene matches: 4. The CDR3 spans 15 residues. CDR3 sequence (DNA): TGTGCCAGCAGTTTAACCGGGACAGGGGGCGACGAGCAGTACTTC. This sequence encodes CASSLTGTGGDEQYF.

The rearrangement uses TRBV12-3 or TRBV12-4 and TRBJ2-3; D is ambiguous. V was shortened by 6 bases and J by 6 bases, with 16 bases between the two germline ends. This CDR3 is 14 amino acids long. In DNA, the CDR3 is TGTGCCAGCAGCCCCCAGGCGAACGCCGATACGCAGTATTTT. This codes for CASSPQANADTQYF.

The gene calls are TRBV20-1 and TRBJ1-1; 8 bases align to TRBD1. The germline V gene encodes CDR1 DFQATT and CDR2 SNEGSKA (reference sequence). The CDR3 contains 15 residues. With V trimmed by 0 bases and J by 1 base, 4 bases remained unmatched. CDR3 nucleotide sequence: TGCAGTGCTAGAGAAAAAACAGGGGGGAACACTGAAGCTTTCTTT. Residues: CSAREKTGGNTEAFF.

DNA for the CDR3: TGCAGTGCTAGAGGATTGACAGGGGCGCGGGGGGAGCTGTTTTTT. Protein: CSARGLTGARGELFF. The chain is built from TRBV20-1 and TRBJ2-2, with TRBD1 matching 8 bases. The CDR3 totals 15 residues. V gave up 1 base and J gave up 8 bases; unmatched junction bases: 9. Germline V gene sequence: CDR1 DFQATT, CDR2 SNEGSKA (reference sequence).

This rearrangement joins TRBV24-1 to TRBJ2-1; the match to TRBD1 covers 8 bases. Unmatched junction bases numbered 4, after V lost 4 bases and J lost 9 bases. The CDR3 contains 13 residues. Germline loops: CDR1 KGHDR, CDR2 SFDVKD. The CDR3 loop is CATSEDRDAEQFF. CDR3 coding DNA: TGTGCCACCAGTGAGGACAGGGATGCTGAGCAGTTCTTC.